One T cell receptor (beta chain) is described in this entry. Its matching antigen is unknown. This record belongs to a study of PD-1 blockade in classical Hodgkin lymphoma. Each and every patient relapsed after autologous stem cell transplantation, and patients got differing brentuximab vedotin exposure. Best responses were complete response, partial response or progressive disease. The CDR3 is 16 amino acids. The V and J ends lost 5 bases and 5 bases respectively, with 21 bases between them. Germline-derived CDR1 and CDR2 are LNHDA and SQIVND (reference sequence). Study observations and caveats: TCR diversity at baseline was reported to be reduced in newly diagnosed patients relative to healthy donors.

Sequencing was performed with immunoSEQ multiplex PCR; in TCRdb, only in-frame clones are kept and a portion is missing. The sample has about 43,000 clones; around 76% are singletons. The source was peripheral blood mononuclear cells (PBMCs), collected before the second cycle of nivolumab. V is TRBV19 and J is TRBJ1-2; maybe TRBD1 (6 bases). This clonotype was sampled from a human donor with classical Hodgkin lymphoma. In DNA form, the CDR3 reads TGTGCCAGTAGTCCCGAAGTGCAGGGGAAGACTTATGGCTACACCTTC. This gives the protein CASSPEVQGKTYGYTF.